The clone carrying this T cell receptor beta chain was counted once. The source of the sample is a study of blood T cell repertoires in COVID-19. Measured with immunoSEQ multiplex PCR; TCRdb has only the in-frame clones, and not every one. The table shows 210,000 or so clones, with roughly 84% occurring only once. The CDR3 runs 13 residues. The V gene lost 6 bases and the J gene lost 3 bases, with 12 bases spanning the gap. Looked up from germline, CDR1 is LNHDA and CDR2 is SQIVND (reference sequence). This sequence originates from a human donor in a cohort sampled during active COVID-19. The chain combines TRBV19 with TRBJ2-7; D may be TRBD1 (6 bases). The sequencing sample was made of peripheral blood. This CDR3 reads CASSPGQNYEQYF. The CDR3 DNA is TGTGCCAGTAGCCCCGGACAGAACTACGAGCAGTACTTC.